A single sample is the source of the 30 T cell receptor beta chains below, sequenced in a study of shared clonotypes between healthy human individuals. TCRdb's copy holds only in-frame clones and misses some; the assay was immunoSEQ multiplex PCR. This sample has 2 million to 2.5 million clones, with approximately 95% found just once. Sequencing used naive CD4+ T cells from PBMCs. Subset denoted: CD45RA+ positively selected. These receptors all come from a man aged 18 to 29 in good health. Some clones in this sample may be carry-over from other donors' samples.

This rearrangement joins TRBV9 to TRBJ1-2; D may be TRBD1 (6 bases). Trimming took off 0 bases at V and 6 bases at J, with 12 bases between the two ends. The CDR3 length is 14 residues. CDR1 SGDLS and CDR2 YYNGEE come from the germline V gene. CDR3 bases: TGTGCCAGCAGCGTAGCAGGGGACGGAGATGGCTACACCTTC. The encoded protein is CASSVAGDGDGYTF.

The chain links TRBV4-1 to TRBJ2-3; D possibly corresponds to TRBD2 (6 bases). The V gene's germline CDR1 is MGHRA and CDR2 YSYEKL. The V gene lost 4 bases and the J gene lost 3 bases, with 14 bases spanning the gap. This CDR3 region has 15 residues. The CDR3 here is CASSPAGGRTDTQYF. CDR3 nucleotides: TGCGCCAGCAGCCCCGCTGGGGGGAGGACAGATACGCAGTATTTT.

J is TRBJ2-1 and V is TRBV28; D is undetermined. Looked up from germline, CDR1 is MDHEN and CDR2 is SYDVKM. The CDR3 has 13 residues. Trimming removed 2 bases from V and 9 bases from J, with 11 bases in between. In DNA, the CDR3 is TGTGCCAGCAGTTTACGCCGATCGGGTGAGCAGTTCTTC. As protein: CASSLRRSGEQFF.

The chain employs TRBV5-4 and TRBJ2-4, with 9 bases aligning to TRBD1. CDR3 length: 16 residues. The germline V gene has CDR1 SGHNT and CDR2 YYREEE (reference sequence). Trimming cost V 4 bases and J 2 bases; bases outside gene matches: 7. The CDR3 is CASSPGQGRSKNIQYF. In DNA form, the CDR3 reads TGTGCCAGCAGCCCCGGACAGGGGAGATCCAAAAACATTCAGTACTTC.

This clone has a single count. V and J are TRBV28 and TRBJ2-1, with D perhaps being TRBD1 or TRBD2 (5 bases each). Germline CDR1 is MDHEN and CDR2 is SYDVKM. CDR3 length equals 17 residues. V was pared by 11 bases and J by 0 bases, with 23 bases between. The CDR3 spells CAAQGLTGMNSYNEQFF. Here the CDR3 DNA reads TGTGCCGCCCAGGGTTTGACCGGGATGAACTCCTACAATGAGCAGTTCTTC. Drawing the rest from reference TRBV28 and TRBJ2-1, the complete variable domain is DVKVTQSSRYLVKRTGEKVFLECVQDMDHENMFWYRQDPGLGLRLIYFSYDVKMKEKGDIPEGYSVSREKKERFSLILESASTNQTSMYLCAAQGLTGMNSYNEQFFGPGTRLTVL.

This rearrangement joins TRBV7-9 to TRBJ1-2; D gene ambiguous. The CDR3 is made up of 18 amino acids. Germline V CDR1 and CDR2: SEHNR, FQNEAQ (reference sequence). V lost 5 bases to trimming and J lost 4 bases, with 26 bases between them. This CDR3 is CASSPPHGIRRDFYGYTF. The CDR3 DNA follows: TGTGCCAGCAGCCCCCCACACGGGATAAGACGGGATTTCTATGGCTACACCTTC.

A word on this clone: The sample carries other DNA sequences with the same CDR3. The gene calls are TRBV20-1 and TRBJ2-7, with D maybe TRBD1 (6 bases). Germline-derived CDR1 and CDR2 are DFQATT and SNEGSKA (reference sequence). The CDR3 has 11 residues. The ends were cut back, 6 bases at V and 3 bases at J, with 9 bases in the middle. The CDR3 nucleotides read TGCAGTGCCGAGGACAGCTACGAGCAGTACTTC. This gives the protein CSAEDSYEQYF.

As for this clone: Other nucleotide sequences in the sample specify the same CDR3. The chain combines TRBV28 with TRBJ2-3; 7 nucleotides agree with TRBD2. Germline lookup yields CDR1 MDHEN and CDR2 SYDVKM. V gave up 2 bases and J gave up 2 bases; unmatched junction bases: 4. The CDR3 runs to 15 residues. The CDR3 DNA is TGTGCCAGCAGTTTAGGAGCGGGATTCACAGATACGCAGTATTTT. Encoded protein: CASSLGAGFTDTQYF.

The chain joins TRBV27 to TRBJ2-3; 7 bases line up with TRBD2. Unmatched junction bases numbered 10, after V lost 7 bases and J lost 3 bases. Germline CDR1 reads MNHEY; CDR2 reads SMNVEV (reference sequence). The CDR3 loop spans 15 amino acids. This chain's CDR3 is CASTPTPAGTDTQYF. The CDR3 DNA reads as TGTGCCAGCACCCCGACCCCAGCGGGAACAGATACGCAGTATTTT.

This clone was seen more than once but under ten times. V is TRBV5-1 and J is TRBJ2-2; 8 positions agree with TRBD2. The germline gives CDR1 SGHRS, CDR2 YFSETQ. V trimming: 6 bases; J trimming: 6 bases; junction bases outside the gene matches: 7. CDR3 length: 14 residues. In DNA form, the CDR3 reads TGCGCCAGCAATAACGGGAGGGTCTCCGGGGAGCTGTTTTTT. As protein: CASNNGRVSGELFF.

CDR3 bases: TGTGCCACCAGCCAAGGGGGGACTAGCGGCGCCTACGAGCAGTACTTC. Amino acids: CATSQGGTSGAYEQYF. The chain couples TRBV15 to TRBJ2-7, with TRBD2 identical over 11 bases. The junction had 8 bases not matched to a gene; V was cut back by 5 bases and J by 2 bases. This CDR3 has 16 amino acids. Germline assignment: CDR1 LNHNV and CDR2 YYDKDF (reference sequence).

V gene TRBV7-9 combines with J gene TRBJ2-7; 8 bases line up with TRBD1. Trimming removed 5 bases from V and 5 bases from J; junction bases left unmatched: 11. The CDR3 covers 15 residues. The germline CDR1 and CDR2 sequences are SEHNR and FQNEAQ (reference sequence). The CDR3, as DNA: TGTGCCAGCAGCCGCACAGGGGGATTTGCGGACGAGCAGTACTTC. This encodes CASSRTGGFADEQYF.

V and J are TRBV30 and TRBJ2-7; D is unclear. V lost 0 bases, J lost 3 bases, and 9 bases lay in between. This CDR3 has 13 amino acids. The germline gives CDR1 GTSNPN, CDR2 SVGIG (reference sequence). This CDR3 reads CAWSVGRYYEQYF. The CDR3 DNA is TGTGCCTGGAGTGTGGGTAGATACTACGAGCAGTACTTC. Together with reference TRBV30 and TRBJ2-7, the CDR3 gives the full variable domain: SQTIHQWPATLVQPVGSPLSLECTVEGTSNPNLYWYRQAAGRGLQLLFYSVGIGQISSEVPQNLSASRPQDRQFILSSKKLLLSDSGFYLCAWSVGRYYEQYFGPGTRLTVT.

This chain links TRBV7-8 with TRBJ1-5; D unclear. The length of the CDR3 is 14 residues. Trimming shortened V by 8 bases and J by 2 bases, and 13 bases separated the two germline ends. Germline V lookup: CDR1 SGHVS, CDR2 FQNEAQ. CDR3 residues: CASGTVGGNQPQHF. For the CDR3, the DNA is TGTGCCAGCGGAACGGTTGGGGGCAATCAGCCCCAGCATTTT.

The chain joins TRBV7-2 to TRBJ2-5; 15 bases are shared with TRBD2. CDR3 length: 18 amino acids. J was trimmed by 5 bases and V by 1 base; bases with no gene match: 8. Per the germline V gene, CDR1 is SGHTA and CDR2 is FQGNSA. The CDR3 is CASSLGGLAGGRGETQYF. The DNA of the CDR3 is TGTGCCAGCAGCTTAGGCGGACTAGCGGGAGGGCGGGGCGAGACCCAGTACTTC. The full variable domain, with the rest looked up from reference TRBV7-2 and TRBJ2-5, is GAGVSQSPSNKVTEKGKDVELRCDPISGHTALYWYRQSLGQGLEFLIYFQGNSAPDKSGLPSDRFSAERTGGSVSTLTIQRTQQEDSAVYLCASSLGGLAGGRGETQYFGPGTRLLVL.

The gene calls are TRBV15 and TRBJ2-7, with 8 bases identical to TRBD1. The V and J ends lost 5 bases and 5 bases, in that order; junction bases with no gene match: 14. CDR3 size: 16 residues. Germline loops: CDR1 LNHNV, CDR2 YYDKDF (reference sequence). CDR3 sequence (DNA): TGTGCCACCAGCGCCCGTCGGGGACAGGTGTTTGACGAGCAGTACTTC. Translation gives CATSARRGQVFDEQYF.

As for this clone: This CDR3 is also generated by other DNA sequences in the sample. The V call is TRBV11-2, the J call TRBJ1-5; D not resolved. Germline CDR1 and CDR2: SGHAT and FQNNGV. Trimming cost V 0 bases and J 5 bases, with 5 bases left between them. CDR3 length equals 13 residues. The CDR3 DNA reads TGTGCCAGCAGCTTAGAGGGAGATCAGCCCCAGCATTTT. Protein: CASSLEGDQPQHF. Full variable domain (remainder filled in from reference TRBV11-2 and TRBJ1-5): EAGVAQSPRYKIIEKRQSVAFWCNPISGHATLYWYQQILGQGPKLLIQFQNNGVVDDSQLPKDRFSAERLKGVDSTLKIQPAKLEDSAVYLCASSLEGDQPQHFGDGTRLSIL.

This rearrangement joins TRBV25-1 to TRBJ2-2, with D possibly being TRBD1 (6 bases). CDR3 size: 15 residues. With 4 bases removed from V and 5 bases from J, the gap between germline ends came to 14 bases. Germline V gene sequence: CDR1 MGHDK, CDR2 SYGVNS. The CDR3 is CASSGTDKGTGELFF. CDR3 sequence (DNA): TGTGCCAGCAGTGGGACAGATAAGGGGACCGGGGAGCTGTTTTTT.

The chain links TRBV28 to TRBJ1-4, with TRBD1 as a possible D gene (5 bases). Trimming shortened V by 6 bases and J by 7 bases, and 15 bases separated the two germline ends. The CDR3 is made up of 14 amino acids. Looked up from germline, CDR1 is MDHEN and CDR2 is SYDVKM. CDR3 DNA sequence: TGTGCCAGCAGCATCGGAGGGGAGGGTGAAAAACTGTTTTTT. It yields the protein CASSIGGEGEKLFF. Drawing the rest from reference TRBV28 and TRBJ1-4, the complete variable domain is DVKVTQSSRYLVKRTGEKVFLECVQDMDHENMFWYRQDPGLGLRLIYFSYDVKMKEKGDIPEGYSVSREKKERFSLILESASTNQTSMYLCASSIGGEGEKLFFGSGTQLSVL.

The gene calls are TRBV5-1 and TRBJ2-3; TRBD1 matches at 10 bases. The J segment lost 2 bases and the V segment lost 4 bases, leaving 7 bases of the junction unmatched. Per germline, CDR1 SGHRS and CDR2 YFSETQ. The CDR3 runs to 16 residues. The CDR3 bases are TGCGCCAGCAGCCCCGGGACAGGGGTTTACACAGATACGCAGTATTTT. Amino acids: CASSPGTGVYTDTQYF. Complete variable domain (other parts from reference TRBV5-1 and TRBJ2-3): KAGVTQTPRYLIKTRGQQVTLSCSPISGHRSVSWYQQTPGQGLQFLFEYFSETQRNKGNFPGRFSGRQFSNSRSEMNVSTLELGDSALYLCASSPGTGVYTDTQYFGPGTRLTVL.

This CDR3 is CASSLLAGGDYEQYF. The CDR3 DNA reads as TGTGCCAGCAGCTTACTAGCGGGAGGAGACTACGAGCAGTACTTC. The chain has TRBV5-6 and TRBJ2-7; TRBD2 matches at 12 bases. The CDR3 extends over 15 amino acids. V lost 2 bases and J lost 3; bases outside the gene matches: 3. Per germline, CDR1 SGHDT and CDR2 YYEEEE. Full variable domain (remainder filled in from reference TRBV5-6 and TRBJ2-7): DAGVTQSPTHLIKTRGQQVTLRCSPKSGHDTVSWYQQALGQGPQFIFQYYEEEERQRGNFPDRFSGHQFPNYSSELNVNALLLGDSALYLCASSLLAGGDYEQYFGPGTRLTVT.

The genes are TRBV5-1 and TRBJ2-7; D unresolved. Germline CDR1 SGHRS, CDR2 YFSETQ. With 0 bases removed from V and 3 bases from J, the gap between germline ends came to 13 bases. The CDR3 contains 15 residues. The CDR3 reads CASSLDVQLIYEQYF. DNA of the CDR3: TGCGCCAGCAGCTTGGACGTCCAGCTAATCTACGAGCAGTACTTC.

This chain links TRBV4-1 with TRBJ2-1; D call uncertain. Between the trimmed V and J ends, which lost 3 bases and 5 bases, there was a span of 2 bases. The CDR3 loop spans 11 amino acids. The germline V gene has CDR1 MGHRA and CDR2 YSYEKL. CDR3 bases: TGCGCCAGCAGCCAGAACAATGAGCAGTTCTTC. It specifies CASSQNNEQFF.

This sequence joins TRBV19 and TRBJ2-1; 7 bases map to TRBD2. Germline V gives CDR1 LNHDA, CDR2 SQIVND (reference sequence). CDR3 length: 19 amino acids. V was pared by 2 bases and J by 2 bases, with 15 bases of the junction left unmatched. CDR3: CASSISTGTTFSAYNEQFF. The DNA for the CDR3 is TGTGCCAGTAGTATATCAACCGGGACTACATTTTCTGCCTACAATGAGCAGTTCTTC.

The V gene is TRBV13, the J gene TRBJ2-2; D is possibly TRBD1 or TRBD2 (5 bases each). The length of the CDR3 is 16 residues. Germline CDR1 is PRHDT and CDR2 is FYEKMQ (reference sequence). The germline V and J ends were trimmed by 0 bases and 3 bases, with 11 bases remaining between them. The CDR3 is CASSLGRRDDTGELFF. In DNA form, the CDR3 reads TGTGCCAGCAGCTTAGGCCGCCGGGACGACACCGGGGAGCTGTTTTTT.

Here the CDR3 DNA reads TGTGCCAGCAGCTTACTCGGCTACCAGACAGATACGCAGTATTTT. This gives the protein CASSLLGYQTDTQYF. V is TRBV7-6 and J is TRBJ2-3; D unresolved. Germline CDR1 SGHVS, CDR2 FNYEAQ. The CDR3 sequence is 15 residues long. The ends were cut back, 2 bases at V and 3 bases at J, with 12 bases in the middle. Using reference TRBV7-6 and TRBJ2-3 for the parts outside the CDR3, the full variable domain is GAGVSQSPRYKVTKRGQDVALRCDPISGHVSLYWYRQALGQGPEFLTYFNYEAQQDKSGLPNDRFSAERPEGSISTLTIQRTEQRDSAMYRCASSLLGYQTDTQYFGPGTRLTVL.

The rearrangement joins TRBV19 to TRBJ1-5; D unresolved. CDR1 is LNHDA, CDR2 SQIVND, per germline (reference sequence). The V and J ends lost 5 bases and 2 bases respectively, with 13 bases between them. This CDR3 has 15 amino acids. The CDR3 sequence: CASSWGLVGNQPQHF. CDR3 in DNA: TGTGCCAGTAGTTGGGGTCTGGTAGGCAATCAGCCCCAGCATTTT.

The gene calls are TRBV28 and TRBJ1-5; D ambiguous. V was shortened by 5 bases and J by 2 bases, with 16 bases between the two germline ends. Germline assignment: CDR1 MDHEN and CDR2 SYDVKM. This CDR3 comprises 16 residues. CDR3 DNA: TGTGCCAGCAGTCTTCCCGGGAGTGGTGGCAATCAGCCCCAGCATTTT. Translated: CASSLPGSGGNQPQHF.

Comment on this clone: The sample carries other DNA sequences with the same CDR3. This chain links TRBV5-1 with TRBJ2-6, with a tentative D call TRBD2 (6 bases). V lost 4 bases to trimming and J lost 2 bases, with 10 bases between them. Germline V CDR1 and CDR2: SGHRS, YFSETQ. The CDR3 extends over 15 amino acids. Written as DNA, the CDR3 is TGCGCCAGCAGCCTATCGGGGGCTGGGGCCAACGTCCTGACTTTC. Translation: CASSLSGAGANVLTF. The full variable domain, rest sourced from reference TRBV5-1 and TRBJ2-6, is KAGVTQTPRYLIKTRGQQVTLSCSPISGHRSVSWYQQTPGQGLQFLFEYFSETQRNKGNFPGRFSGRQFSNSRSEMNVSTLELGDSALYLCASSLSGAGANVLTFGAGSRLTVL.

This sequence joins TRBV9 and TRBJ2-5; D may be TRBD1 (5 bases). This CDR3 is built from 17 residues. Germline CDR1 SGDLS, CDR2 YYNGEE. Trimming shortened V by 0 bases and J by 4 bases, and 19 bases separated the two germline ends. CDR3 sequence reads: CASSVGGSLSKGETQYF. The CDR3 DNA is TGTGCCAGCAGCGTAGGGGGCAGCCTCTCAAAGGGAGAGACCCAGTACTTC. Using reference TRBV9 and TRBJ2-5 for the parts outside the CDR3, the full variable domain is DSGVTQTPKHLITATGQRVTLRCSPRSGDLSVYWYQQSLDQGLQFLIQYYNGEERAKGNILERFSAQQFPDLHSELNLSSLELGDSALYFCASSVGGSLSKGETQYFGPGTRLLVL.